Below, 21 T cell receptor beta chains from the same sample are listed, as sequenced in a study of response to subunit inactivated influenza vaccine. TCRdb used MiXCR to reprocess the RT-PCR reads, holding one entry per CDR3 protein. The table has a few hundred thousand distinct CDR3 sequences, approximately 14% seen once. Sequenced here: PBMCs from blood, sampled 11 to 12 days after vaccination. These receptor sequences come from a man aged 50 to 60 who received an inactivated influenza vaccine.

J is TRBJ2-1 and V is TRBV5-1; D may correspond to TRBD1 or TRBD2 (6 bases each). Trimming left V 4 bases short and J 6 bases short, with 20 bases between. The germline V gene has CDR1 SGHRS and CDR2 YFSETQ. The CDR3 totals 16 residues. CDR3 amino acids: CASSEGGLRAFNEQFF. The CDR3 DNA sequence: TGCGCCAGCAGCGAGGGGGGCCTTCGCGCCTTCAATGAGCAGTTCTTC.

The J gene is TRBJ1-1, the V gene TRBV5-6, with 9 nucleotides matching TRBD1. J was trimmed by 3 bases and V by 3 bases; bases with no gene match: 6. Germline loops: CDR1 SGHDT, CDR2 YYEEEE. The CDR3 has 15 amino acids. As DNA, the CDR3 is TGTGCCAGCAGCTCTGCGGGACAGGGAGACACTGAAGCTTTCTTT. Translated, it gives CASSSAGQGDTEAFF.

V usage is TRBV9 and J usage is TRBJ2-5, with 13 bases that match TRBD2. There are 16 residues in the CDR3. Trimming removed 3 bases from V and 5 bases from J; junction bases left unmatched: 7. Germline V gene lookup returns CDR1 SGDLS and CDR2 YYNGEE. This CDR3 reads CASSGRGLAGIETQYF. The CDR3 nucleotides read TGTGCCAGCAGCGGAAGGGGACTAGCGGGAATCGAGACCCAGTACTTC.

This clonotype turned up a few times. This chain uses TRBV4-3 with TRBJ2-3; 16 bases agree with TRBD2. V was pared by 4 bases and J by 5 bases, with 12 bases of the junction left unmatched. This CDR3 has 19 residues. Germline values: CDR1 LGHNA, CDR2 YSLEER. The CDR3 protein is CASSPRTGTSGGAEDTQYF. CDR3 sequence (DNA): TGCGCCAGCAGCCCTCGTACCGGGACTAGCGGGGGGGCGGAAGATACGCAGTATTTT.

This chain uses TRBV4-1 with TRBJ2-1; TRBD2 is a possible D gene (5 bases). CDR3 length equals 14 residues. Trimming cost V 1 base and J 3 bases, with 7 bases left between them. Germline V CDR1 and CDR2: MGHRA, YSYEKL. In DNA form, the CDR3 reads TGCGCCAGCAGCCAAGGCGACTACTACAATGAGCAGTTCTTC. Amino acids: CASSQGDYYNEQFF.

This clonotype appeared many times. The chain links TRBV14 to TRBJ2-1; D gene unclear. Trimming shortened V by 1 base and J by 5 bases, and 9 bases separated the two germline ends. Germline CDR1 reads SGHDN; CDR2 reads FVKESK. The CDR3 sequence is 14 residues long. The CDR3 protein is CASSQGFVHNEQFF. CDR3 DNA sequence: TGTGCCAGCAGCCAAGGCTTTGTCCACAATGAGCAGTTCTTC.

This clonotype showed up just a few times. V is TRBV7-9 and J is TRBJ2-4; possibly TRBD2 for D (7 bases). The germline V gene encodes CDR1 SEHNR and CDR2 FQNEAQ (reference sequence). Trimming cost V 3 bases and J 6 bases, with 12 bases left between them. CDR3 size: 14 residues. The CDR3 DNA reads as TGTGCCAGCAGCTTGGCGGGGGCAGGAAACATTCAGTACTTC. This codes for CASSLAGAGNIQYF. The complete variable domain, with remaining parts taken from reference TRBV7-9 and TRBJ2-4, reads DTGVSQNPRHKITKRGQNVTFRCDPISEHNRLYWYRQTLGQGPEFLTYFQNEAQLEKSRLLSDRFSAERPKGSFSTLEIQRTEQGDSAMYLCASSLAGAGNIQYFGAGTRLSVL.

This clonotype was counted only a few times. The chain carries TRBV5-1 and TRBJ2-1; 7 nucleotides match TRBD2. V trimming: 0 bases; J trimming: 7 bases; junction bases outside the gene matches: 10. The CDR3 is made up of 16 amino acids. CDR1 is SGHRS and CDR2 is YFSETQ in the germline V gene. Written as DNA, the CDR3 is TGCGCCAGCAGCTTGGAGATGCGGGGGATTTTTAATGAGCAGTTCTTC. Its protein product is CASSLEMRGIFNEQFF.

This chain links TRBV20-1 with TRBJ2-7; 13 bases align to TRBD2. The V segment lost 4 bases and the J segment 5 bases; nucleotides outside the gene matches: 8. The germline V gene has CDR1 DFQATT and CDR2 SNEGSKA (reference sequence). This CDR3 spans 15 amino acids. The chain's CDR3 is CSAIPLAGGQNEQYF. The CDR3 coding sequence is TGCAGTGCTATCCCACTAGCGGGGGGGCAGAACGAGCAGTACTTC.

There are a few counts of this clonotype. The chain recombines TRBV7-2 with TRBJ2-7; 7 nucleotides line up with TRBD1. Trimming took 5 bases from V and 6 from J; bases not matched to a gene: 10. The CDR3 spans 14 residues. Germline V gives CDR1 SGHTA, CDR2 FQGNSA. As DNA, the CDR3 is TGTGCCAGCAGCCCCCTGAGACAGGGAACCGAGCAGTACTTC. It yields the protein CASSPLRQGTEQYF.

This clonotype has only a few counts. A clone one base away is much larger, so this may be a read error. The chain is built from TRBV11-2 and TRBJ2-1; D unresolved. Trimming took 3 bases from V and 9 from J, leaving 6 bases between them. Germline CDR1 reads SGHAT; CDR2 reads FQNNGV. This CDR3 contains 11 residues. In DNA, the CDR3 is TGTGCCAGCAGCTTGATAGTTGAGCAGTTCTTC. Protein: CASSLIVEQFF.

This clonotype has just a few counts. In DNA, the CDR3 is TGTGCCAGCACCCCGGCTAGCGGGACGATCTACGAGCAGTACTTC. Amino acid sequence: CASTPASGTIYEQYF. The V gene is TRBV7-2, the J gene TRBJ2-7, with 9 positions matching TRBD2. The CDR3 is 15 amino acids. V gave up 7 bases and J gave up 3 bases; unmatched junction bases: 10. Germline V gene lookup returns CDR1 SGHTA and CDR2 FQGNSA. The variable domain in full, completed from reference TRBV7-2 and TRBJ2-7, reads GAGVSQSPSNKVTEKGKDVELRCDPISGHTALYWYRQSLGQGLEFLIYFQGNSAPDKSGLPSDRFSAERTGGSVSTLTIQRTQQEDSAVYLCASTPASGTIYEQYFGPGTRLTVT.

This clonotype was counted at least ten times. This chain joins TRBV12-3 or TRBV12-4 and TRBJ1-5; D gene ambiguous. This CDR3 has 14 amino acids. Trimming removed 6 bases from V and 4 bases from J, with 13 bases in between. The CDR3: CASSPPGSNQPQHF. In DNA, the CDR3 is TGTGCCAGCAGCCCCCCGGGGTCGAATCAGCCCCAGCATTTT.

This clonotype was counted between two and nine times. This chain links TRBV12-3 or TRBV12-4 with TRBJ2-2; a weak D match, TRBD2 (5 bases). Trimming pared 5 bases from V and 1 base from J, leaving 14 bases between. The CDR3 totals 16 residues. CDR3 in DNA: TGTGCCAGCAGTCTAGGGTGGGAGATGAACACCGGGGAGCTGTTTTTT. Residues: CASSLGWEMNTGELFF.

This clonotype has a handful of counts. The rearrangement uses TRBV5-1 and TRBJ1-4; 10 nucleotides match TRBD1. This CDR3 has 15 residues. Germline values: CDR1 SGHRS, CDR2 YFSETQ. J gave up 1 base and V 3 bases, and 0 bases lay outside the gene matches. CDR3 region: CASSWTGGTNEKLFF. The CDR3 nucleotides read TGCGCCAGCAGCTGGACAGGGGGAACTAATGAAAAACTGTTTTTT.

This clonotype has a handful of counts. This sequence joins TRBV9 and TRBJ2-1; 11 nucleotides match TRBD2. The germline CDR1 and CDR2 sequences are SGDLS and YYNGEE. The CDR3 totals 16 residues. With 0 bases clipped from V and 4 bases from J, the junction kept 3 bases outside the gene matches. The CDR3 DNA reads TGTGCCAGCAGCGTAGCCGGGACTAGCGGATACAATGAGCAGTTCTTC. It translates to CASSVAGTSGYNEQFF.

The table lists this clonotype with many counts. This rearrangement joins TRBV5-1 to TRBJ2-1; no clear D. The germline V gene has CDR1 SGHRS and CDR2 YFSETQ. The CDR3 contains 15 residues. Trimming took off 4 bases at V and 2 bases at J, with 13 bases between the two ends. CDR3 coding DNA: TGCGCCAGCAGCCGTGGGGAAAAAACCTACAATGAGCAGTTCTTC. Encoded protein: CASSRGEKTYNEQFF.

The chain couples TRBV6-4 to TRBJ2-7; D is perhaps TRBD1 (5 bases). Trimming cost V 2 bases and J 3 bases, with 14 bases left between them. The CDR3 has 15 amino acids. The germline gives CDR1 MRHNA, CDR2 SNTAGT. Written as DNA, the CDR3 is TGTGCCAGCAGTGACGTATGGGGCGACTTCTACGAGCAGTACTTC. Its protein is CASSDVWGDFYEQYF.

J is TRBJ2-7 and V is TRBV29-1, with a tentative D call TRBD2 (6 bases). The CDR3 loop spans 12 amino acids. Between the trimmed V and J ends, which lost 6 bases and 2 bases, there was a span of 11 bases. The germline gives CDR1 SQVTM, CDR2 ANQGSEA. CDR3 coding DNA: TGCAGCGTGGGGGACTCGCCCTACGAGCAGTACTTC. Translation gives CSVGDSPYEQYF.

The table lists this clonotype with a few counts. The chain combines TRBV11-2 with TRBJ2-5, with 8 bases lining up with TRBD2. This CDR3 region has 16 residues. V trimming: 0 bases; J trimming: 3 bases; junction bases outside the gene matches: 6. Germline V CDR1 and CDR2: SGHAT, FQNNGV. The CDR3 DNA sequence: TGTGCCAGCAGCTTAGAACGCGGGGGGCTTAAAGAGACCCAGTACTTC. Its translation is CASSLERGGLKETQYF.

In this sample, this clonotype turned up a few times. The CDR3 DNA reads TGTGCCAGCAGTGAGCAGGGACAGGGGAATTCACCCCTCCACTTT. Residues: CASSEQGQGNSPLHF. V is TRBV25-1 and J is TRBJ1-6; TRBD1 agrees at 10 bases. CDR3 length equals 15 residues. V shed 3 bases, J shed 7 bases, and the junction held 3 bases outside the gene matches. CDR1 is MGHDK, CDR2 SYGVNS, per germline.